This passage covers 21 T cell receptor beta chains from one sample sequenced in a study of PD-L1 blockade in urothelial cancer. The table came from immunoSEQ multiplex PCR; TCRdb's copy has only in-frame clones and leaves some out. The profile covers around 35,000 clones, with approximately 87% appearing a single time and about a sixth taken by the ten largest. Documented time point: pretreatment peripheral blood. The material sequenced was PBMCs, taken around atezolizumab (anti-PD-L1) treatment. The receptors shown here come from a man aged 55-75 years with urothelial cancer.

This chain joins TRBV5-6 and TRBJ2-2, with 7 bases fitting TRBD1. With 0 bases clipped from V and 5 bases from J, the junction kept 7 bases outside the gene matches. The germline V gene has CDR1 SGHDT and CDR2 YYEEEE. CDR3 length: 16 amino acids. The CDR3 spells CASSLGFDRETGELFF. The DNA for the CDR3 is TGTGCCAGCAGCTTGGGTTTTGACAGGGAAACCGGGGAGCTGTTTTTT.

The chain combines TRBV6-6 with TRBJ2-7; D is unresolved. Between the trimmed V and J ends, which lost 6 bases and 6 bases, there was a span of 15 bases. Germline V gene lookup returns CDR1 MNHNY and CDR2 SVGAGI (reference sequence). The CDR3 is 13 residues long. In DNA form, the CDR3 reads TGTGCCAGCAGACCTTCTAGAACGGGCGAGCAGTACTTC. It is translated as CASRPSRTGEQYF.

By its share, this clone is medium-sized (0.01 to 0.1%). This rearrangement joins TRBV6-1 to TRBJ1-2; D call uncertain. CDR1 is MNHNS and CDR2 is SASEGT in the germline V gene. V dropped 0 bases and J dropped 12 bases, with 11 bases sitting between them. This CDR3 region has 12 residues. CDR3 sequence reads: CASSEAGGRDTF. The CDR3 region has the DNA TGTGCCAGCAGTGAAGCTGGTGGGCGCGACACCTTC.

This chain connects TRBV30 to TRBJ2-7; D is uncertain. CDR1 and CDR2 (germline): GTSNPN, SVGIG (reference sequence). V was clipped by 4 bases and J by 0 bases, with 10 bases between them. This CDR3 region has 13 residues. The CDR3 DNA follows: TGTGCCTGGACGGAACAGCCCTCCTACGAGCAGTACTTC. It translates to CAWTEQPSYEQYF.

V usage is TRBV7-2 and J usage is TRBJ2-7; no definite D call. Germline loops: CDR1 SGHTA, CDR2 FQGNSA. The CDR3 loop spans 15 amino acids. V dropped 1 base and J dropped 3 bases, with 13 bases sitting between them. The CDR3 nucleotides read TGTGCCAGCAGCTTAGATCCATCCAACTACTACGAGCAGTACTTC. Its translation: CASSLDPSNYYEQYF.

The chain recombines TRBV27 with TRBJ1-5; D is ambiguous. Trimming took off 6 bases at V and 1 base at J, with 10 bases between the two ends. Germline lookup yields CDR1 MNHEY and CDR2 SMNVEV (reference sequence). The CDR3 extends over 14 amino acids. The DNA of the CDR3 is TGTGCCAGCAGCGCCTCAGGAAGCAATCAGCCCCAGCATTTT. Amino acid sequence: CASSASGSNQPQHF.

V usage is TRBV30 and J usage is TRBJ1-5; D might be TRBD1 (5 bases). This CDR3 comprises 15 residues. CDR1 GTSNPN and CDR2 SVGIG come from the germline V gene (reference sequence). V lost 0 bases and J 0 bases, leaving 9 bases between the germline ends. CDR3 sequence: CAWSVLGHSNQPQHF. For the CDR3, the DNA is TGTGCCTGGAGTGTACTCGGACATAGCAATCAGCCCCAGCATTTT.

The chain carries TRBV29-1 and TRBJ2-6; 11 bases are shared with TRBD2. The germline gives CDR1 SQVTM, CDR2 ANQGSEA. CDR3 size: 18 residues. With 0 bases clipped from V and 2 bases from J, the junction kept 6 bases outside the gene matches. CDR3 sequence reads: CSVEDIAGGEPGANVLTF. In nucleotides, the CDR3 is TGCAGCGTTGAAGACATAGCGGGAGGGGAGCCTGGGGCCAACGTCCTGACTTTC.

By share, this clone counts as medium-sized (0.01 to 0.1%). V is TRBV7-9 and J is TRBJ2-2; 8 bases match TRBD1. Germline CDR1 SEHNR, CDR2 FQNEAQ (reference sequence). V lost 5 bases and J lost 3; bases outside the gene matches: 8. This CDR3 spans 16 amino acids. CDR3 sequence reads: CASSRPDRDYTGELFF. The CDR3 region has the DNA TGTGCCAGCAGCCGCCCGGACAGGGATTACACCGGGGAGCTGTTTTTT. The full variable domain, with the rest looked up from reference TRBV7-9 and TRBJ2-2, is DTGVSQNPRHKITKRGQNVTFRCDPISEHNRLYWYRQTLGQGPEFLTYFQNEAQLEKSRLLSDRFSAERPKGSFSTLEIQRTEQGDSAMYLCASSRPDRDYTGELFFGEGSRLTVL.

CDR3 residues: CASSQDKLAPTGELFF. CDR3 bases: TGCGCCAGCAGCCAAGATAAACTAGCCCCTACCGGGGAGCTGTTTTTT. This rearrangement joins TRBV4-3 to TRBJ2-2, with D maybe TRBD2 (6 bases). Germline V gives CDR1 LGHNA, CDR2 YSLEER. This CDR3 spans 16 amino acids. Trimming removed 0 bases at V and 5 bases at J, with 13 bases between.

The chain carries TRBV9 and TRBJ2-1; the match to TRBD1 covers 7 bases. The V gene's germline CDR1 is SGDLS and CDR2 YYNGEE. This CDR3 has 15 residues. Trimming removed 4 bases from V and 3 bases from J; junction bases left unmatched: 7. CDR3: CASSPRGIGYNEQFF. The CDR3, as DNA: TGTGCCAGCAGCCCCAGGGGGATTGGCTACAATGAGCAGTTCTTC. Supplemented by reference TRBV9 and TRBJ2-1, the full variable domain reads DSGVTQTPKHLITATGQRVTLRCSPRSGDLSVYWYQQSLDQGLQFLIQYYNGEERAKGNILERFSAQQFPDLHSELNLSSLELGDSALYFCASSPRGIGYNEQFFGPGTRLTVL.

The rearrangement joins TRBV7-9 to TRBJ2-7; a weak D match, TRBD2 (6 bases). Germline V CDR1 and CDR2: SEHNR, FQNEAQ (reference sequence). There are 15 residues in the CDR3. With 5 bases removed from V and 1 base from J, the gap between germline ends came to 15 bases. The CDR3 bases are TGTGCCAGCAGCCCACGATCGACTAGATCCTACGAGCAGTACTTC. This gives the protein CASSPRSTRSYEQYF.

The CDR3 sequence: CASSEATGGDQPQHF. The CDR3 nucleotides are TGTGCCAGCAGTGAAGCGACAGGGGGCGACCAGCCCCAGCATTTT. The J gene is TRBJ1-5, the V gene TRBV25-1; 10 nucleotides match TRBD1. This CDR3 spans 15 amino acids. Germline V CDR1 and CDR2: MGHDK, SYGVNS. V dropped 2 bases and J dropped 7; count of bases not matched to a gene: 5. The full variable domain, rest sourced from reference TRBV25-1 and TRBJ1-5, is EADIYQTPRYLVIGTGKKITLECSQTMGHDKMYWYQQDPGMELHLIHYSYGVNSTEKGDLSSESTVSRIRTEHFPLTLESARPSHTSQYLCASSEATGGDQPQHFGDGTRLSIL.

The CDR3 protein is CASSLGLAGRTYEQYF. The CDR3 nucleotides read TGCGCCAGCAGCTTGGGGCTAGCGGGAAGAACGTACGAGCAGTACTTC. The V call is TRBV5-1, the J call TRBJ2-7; 9 positions agree with TRBD2. The CDR3 extends over 16 amino acids. V gave up 0 bases and J gave up 4 bases; unmatched junction bases: 8. Per the germline V gene, CDR1 is SGHRS and CDR2 is YFSETQ. Full variable domain (remainder filled in from reference TRBV5-1 and TRBJ2-7): KAGVTQTPRYLIKTRGQQVTLSCSPISGHRSVSWYQQTPGQGLQFLFEYFSETQRNKGNFPGRFSGRQFSNSRSEMNVSTLELGDSALYLCASSLGLAGRTYEQYFGPGTRLTVT.

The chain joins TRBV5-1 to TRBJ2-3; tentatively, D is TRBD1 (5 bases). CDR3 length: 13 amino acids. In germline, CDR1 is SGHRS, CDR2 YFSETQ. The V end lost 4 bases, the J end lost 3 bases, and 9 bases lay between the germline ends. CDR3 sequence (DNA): TGCGCCAGCAGCGACACAGGAACAGATACGCAGTATTTT. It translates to CASSDTGTDTQYF.

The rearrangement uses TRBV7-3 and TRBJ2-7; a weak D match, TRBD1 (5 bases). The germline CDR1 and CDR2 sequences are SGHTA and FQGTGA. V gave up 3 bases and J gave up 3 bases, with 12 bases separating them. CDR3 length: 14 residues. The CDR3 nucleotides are TGTGCCAGCAGCTTGGGGCCAGGGAACTACGAGCAGTACTTC. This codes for CASSLGPGNYEQYF.

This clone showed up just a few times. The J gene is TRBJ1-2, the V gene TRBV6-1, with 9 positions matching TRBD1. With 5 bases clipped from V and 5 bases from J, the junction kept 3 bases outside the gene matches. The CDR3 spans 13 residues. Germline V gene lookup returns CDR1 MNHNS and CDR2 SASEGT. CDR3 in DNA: TGTGCCAGCAGTTCACAGGGGGCTTATGGCTACACCTTC. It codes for CASSSQGAYGYTF.

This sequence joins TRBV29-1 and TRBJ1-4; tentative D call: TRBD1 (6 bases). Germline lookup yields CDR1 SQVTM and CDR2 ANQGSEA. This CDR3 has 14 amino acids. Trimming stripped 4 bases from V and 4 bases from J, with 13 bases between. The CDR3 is CSVGGRARNEKLFF. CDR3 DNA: TGCAGCGTTGGGGGGCGGGCCCGTAATGAAAAACTGTTTTTT.

This CDR3 is CASSVGLAGEVTQYF. The CDR3 region has the DNA TGTGCCAGCAGCGTCGGACTAGCGGGAGAGGTTACGCAGTATTTT. The chain employs TRBV9 and TRBJ2-3; TRBD2 matches 13 bases. Germline CDR1 is SGDLS and CDR2 is YYNGEE. The CDR3 is 15 residues long. With 2 bases clipped from V and 8 bases from J, the junction kept 5 bases outside the gene matches. The full variable domain, rest sourced from reference TRBV9 and TRBJ2-3, is DSGVTQTPKHLITATGQRVTLRCSPRSGDLSVYWYQQSLDQGLQFLIQYYNGEERAKGNILERFSAQQFPDLHSELNLSSLELGDSALYFCASSVGLAGEVTQYFGPGTRLTVL.

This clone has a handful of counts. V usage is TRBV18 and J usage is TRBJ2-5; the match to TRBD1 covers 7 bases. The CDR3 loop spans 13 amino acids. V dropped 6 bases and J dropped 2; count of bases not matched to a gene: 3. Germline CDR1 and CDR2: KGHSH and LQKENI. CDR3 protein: CASSSTGQETQYF. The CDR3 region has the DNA TGTGCCAGCTCTTCGACAGGGCAAGAGACCCAGTACTTC.

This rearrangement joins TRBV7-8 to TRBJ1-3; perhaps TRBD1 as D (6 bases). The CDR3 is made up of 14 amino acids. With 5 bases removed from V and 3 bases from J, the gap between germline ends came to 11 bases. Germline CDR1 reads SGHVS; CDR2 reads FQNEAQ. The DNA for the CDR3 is TGTGCCAGCAGCCACGGACAGTTTGGAAACACCATATATTTT. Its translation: CASSHGQFGNTIYF. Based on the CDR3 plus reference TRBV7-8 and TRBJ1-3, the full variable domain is GAGVSQSPRYKVAKRGQDVALRCDPISGHVSLFWYQQALGQGPEFLTYFQNEAQLDKSGLPSDRFFAERPEGSVSTLKIQRTQQEDSAVYLCASSHGQFGNTIYFGEGSWLTVV.